A selection of T cell receptor beta chains follows, all from one sample in a study of control samples from healthy donors and cancer patients. Generated by immunoSEQ multiplex PCR, the TCRdb table keeps only in-frame clones and is missing some. The sample lists around 120,000 clones, around 87% occurring once. Material for sequencing was blood. These receptors came from a man in his forties in good health. CDR3s include the opening cysteine and the closing phenylalanine or tryptophan. Each record gives: V gene, J gene, clone size, D gene, CDR3 protein, CDR3 DNA. The D gene is left open where the match is weak. The size field is filled for only some rows; it gives once, few, many or a size class.

TRBV3-1/TRBV3-2	TRBJ1-2	NA	NA	CASSQARGWGLSGYTF	TGTGCCAGCAGCCAAGCGAGAGGGTGGGGGCTTAGTGGCTACACCTTC
TRBV15	TRBJ2-1	NA	NA	CATSREVGLYNEQFF	TGTGCCACCAGTAGAGAGGTCGGCCTCTACAATGAGCAGTTCTTC
TRBV12-5	TRBJ2-4	NA	TRBD1	CASGLVRGGTGSNIQYF	TGTGCTAGTGGTTTGGTACGAGGGGGGACAGGTTCAAACATTCAGTACTTC
TRBV13	TRBJ1-2	NA	TRBD1	CASSGDRVFYGYTF	TGTGCCAGCAGCGGGGACAGGGTTTTCTATGGCTACACCTTC
TRBV12-3/TRBV12-4	TRBJ1-5	NA	NA	CASSRQANQPQHF	TGTGCCAGCAGTCGACAGGCCAATCAGCCCCAGCATTTT
TRBV19	TRBJ2-1	NA	NA	CASSWTTTINEQFF	TGTGCCAGTAGTTGGACTACGACAATCAATGAGCAGTTCTTC
TRBV4-3	TRBJ1-2	many	NA	CASSQDTRTYNYGYTF	TGCGCCAGCAGCCAAGATACCCGAACCTATAACTATGGCTACACCTTC
TRBV5-6	TRBJ1-1	NA	NA	CASRETVKTEAFF	TGTGCCAGCAGGGAGACAGTGAAGACTGAAGCTTTCTTT
TRBV6-5	TRBJ2-7	NA	NA	CASSYSLPDSPYEQYF	TGTGCCAGCAGTTACTCGCTACCGGACAGTCCCTACGAGCAGTACTTC
TRBV18	TRBJ2-1	NA	NA	CASSPVPGPTYNEQFF	TGTGCCAGCTCACCCGTACCGGGACCGACCTACAATGAGCAGTTCTTC